This passage covers 6 T cell receptor beta chains from one sample sequenced in a study of blood T cells in healthy people across ages. Next came a second PCR, run for about 6 to 12 cycles, which used a sample-barcoded 5' primer along with a J-beta primer mix. TCRdb re-called the 5' RACE reads with MiXCR, one entry per CDR3 protein. Of about 1.6 million distinct CDR3 sequences in the sample, roughly a third are singletons; the top ten hold 10% to 12%. Sequences were obtained from blood. Source of these receptors: a woman in her thirties in good health.

In regard to this clonotype: This may stem from a read error, because a much larger clone lies one nucleotide away. The rearrangement joins TRBV12-3 or TRBV12-4 to TRBJ2-1; D gene ambiguous. V lost 11 bases, J lost 5 bases, and 10 bases lay in between. This CDR3 has 11 amino acids. CDR3 nucleotides: TGTGCCGGCACCCCGGACAATGAGCAGTTCTTC. Its protein is CAGTPDNEQFF.

V and J are TRBV15 and TRBJ2-5; TRBD2 matches 9 bases. V trimming: 6 bases; J trimming: 2 bases; junction bases outside the gene matches: 7. This CDR3 region has 15 residues. Germline assignment: CDR1 LNHNV and CDR2 YYDKDF (reference sequence). This CDR3 is CATRVTSGLQETQYF. The CDR3 DNA reads TGTGCCACCAGAGTCACTAGCGGGTTACAAGAGACCCAGTACTTC.

A few counts support this clonotype. The CDR3: CSVGTANSPLHF. CDR3 DNA sequence: TGCAGCGTTGGGACAGCCAATTCACCCCTCCACTTT. The gene calls are TRBV29-1 and TRBJ1-6, with a tentative D call TRBD1 (6 bases). This CDR3 has 12 residues. The V and J ends lost 4 bases and 7 bases respectively, with 8 bases between them. Looked up from germline, CDR1 is SQVTM and CDR2 is ANQGSEA. The whole variable domain, filled in from reference TRBV29-1 and TRBJ1-6, reads SAVISQKPSRDICQRGTSLTIQCQVDSQVTMMFWYRQQPGQSLTLIATANQGSEATYESGFVIDKFPISRPNLTFSTLTVSNMSPEDSSIYLCSVGTANSPLHFGNGTRLTVT.

V and J are TRBV27 and TRBJ2-5; D is possibly TRBD1 (8 bases). CDR3 length: 16 residues. Trimming left V 6 bases short and J 4 bases short, with 21 bases between. Germline V gives CDR1 MNHEY, CDR2 SMNVEV (reference sequence). The CDR3 here is CASRDPRTGRAETQYF. CDR3 DNA: TGTGCCAGCAGGGACCCCCGGACAGGGAGGGCAGAGACCCAGTACTTC.

This clonotype was counted at least ten times. The germline gene is not matched at one end of the junction; a read error may be the cause. The chain joins TRBV18 to TRBJ2-7; tentatively, D is TRBD2 (5 bases). Per germline, CDR1 KGHSH and CDR2 LQKENI. There are 14 residues in the CDR3. CDR3 sequence (DNA): TGCGCCAGCAGCCCGGAAGGACTGTCTTACGAGCAGTACTTC. It codes for CASSPEGLSYEQYF.

The chain joins TRBV13 to TRBJ2-1; TRBD2 matches 12 bases. The germline gives CDR1 PRHDT, CDR2 FYEKMQ (reference sequence). This CDR3 comprises 16 residues. V dropped 5 bases and J dropped 7; count of bases not matched to a gene: 9. CDR3 DNA sequence: TGTGCCAGCAGCACGGGACTAGCGGGTGGGGGGAATGAGCAGTTCTTC. Its protein product is CASSTGLAGGGNEQFF.